This TCR beta chain derives from a study of a mutant IDH1 vaccine in newly diagnosed glioma (dated by TCRdb to about 2021). In the study overall: Patients received eight vaccinations in weeks 1, 3, 5, 7, 11, 15, 19 and 23, corresponding to visits V03 through V10. Before enrollment, most patients had been given radiochemotherapy with temozolomide as standard therapy, while the rest had received either radiotherapy alone or temozolomide alone. Peripheral blood samples were drawn at six visits, namely V03 (baseline), V05, V07, V10, V12 and V13. Vaccination began 4-6 weeks after radiotherapy alone, or alongside temozolomide cycles in the chemotherapy-containing groups. For exploratory analyses, longitudinal TCRB deep sequencing was carried out in some 25 treated patients wherever samples were available. Of the roughly 32 treated patients, around 60% were male and approximately 38% were female, and a mean age of around 40 years was recorded.

The paper's findings and limits, for the study overall: Pseudoprogression appeared unrelated to alterations in the top peripheral T cell clonotypes detected by TCRB sequencing. The authors stated that sample limitations prevented analyses of patient blood samples from being reproduced. PBMC samples for TCRB deep sequencing were selected based on availability. Across multiple MHC alleles, vaccine-induced immune responses were seen in 90% to 95% of patients.

This clone appeared a single time. Its antigen is currently not known. Base qualities were left out, and no much larger clone turns up one base away. The label giving this sample's time point can be read as: week 5, during vaccination. Every vaccine dose consisted of 300 ug of a 20-mer mutant IDH1 peptide in Montanide, administered subcutaneously together with topical imiquimod. All donors had newly diagnosed IDH1-mutant astrocytomas of WHO grade 3 or 4 that showed loss of nuclear ATRX. The samples were drawn from NOA16, a multicentre, single-arm, open-label phase I trial in Germany that tested a mutant IDH1 peptide vaccine in humans for the first time. Genomic DNA for TCRB sequencing was isolated from EDTA blood with the DNeasy Blood and Tissue Kit. The method was the immunoSEQ multiplex PCR assay. The hsTCRB Kit was used according to the manufacturer's protocol to amplify rearranged TCR beta chain sequences. Sequencing of TCRB libraries was carried out on an Illumina MiSeq. In the paper's pipeline: The kit vendor's proprietary platform handled demultiplexing, trimming and gene mapping. The clones in this table, taken by TCRdb from immuneACCESS, are in-frame only. Not every clone is retained; where verified, under half of the shortfall comes from an unresolved V gene, and the cause of the rest is unknown. V and J calls and clone size are those listed in that table; D and trimming were worked out from the DNA. A total of about 36,000 clones appear in this sample, roughly 81% of them only once. The biggest ten clones account for about 12% of the sample.

The input for sequencing was PBMCs, taken from a glioma patient whose treatment included an IDH1 peptide vaccine. The source of this sequence is a man aged 50-59 years with glioma.

The nucleotide sequence is given as TGCGCCAGCAGCCCCAACGAGGGGTCTAGGGCAGATACGCAGTATTTT. Translation gives CASSPNEGSRADTQYF. The V gene is TRBV4-1 and the J gene is TRBJ2-3; the D gene is tentatively TRBD1 or TRBD2, each matching 5 bases. The germline V gene specifies MGHRA as CDR1 and YSYEKL as CDR2. The CDR3, from cysteine to phenylalanine, totals 16 residues. The DNA shown is the 48-base CDR3, in frame from base 1. V and J lose 4 bases and 4 bases, and a span of 18 bases separates them.